A selection of T cell receptor beta chains follows, all from one sample in a study of blood T cells in healthy people across ages. MiXCR was run by TCRdb on the 5' RACE reads, yielding one entry per CDR3 protein. The profile shows 700,000 to 1,000,000 distinct CDR3 sequences, roughly 44% of them singletons. The sequenced sample was blood. The receptors here all came from a man in his 60s in good health. The conserved cysteine and the conserved F or W are not part of the CDR3 here. Each record gives: V gene, J gene, CDR3 protein.

TRBV7-9	TRBJ2-7	ASSPWEGNEQY
TRBV15	TRBJ1-1	ATSRDRKTNTEAF
TRBV5-1	TRBJ2-2	ASSPGIHTGELF
TRBV15	TRBJ2-5	ATSRGAGQGSYNEQY
TRBV7-9	TRBJ1-1	ASRGHSVGNTEAF
TRBV12-3/TRBV12-4	TRBJ2-7	ASSSSGRLSYEQY
TRBV21-1	TRBJ2-7	ASSKTGFPEQY
TRBV5-1	TRBJ2-7	ASSKGQGGLEQY
TRBV18	TRBJ2-3	ASSPPLAGGTDTQY
TRBV12-3/TRBV12-4	TRBJ2-2	ASSPTGGKELF
TRBV7-9	TRBJ1-4	ASSLVGAGETNEKLF
TRBV9	TRBJ2-1	ASSPKGLAENNEQF
TRBV6-2/TRBV6-3	TRBJ2-7	ASSYGRAQYEQY
TRBV18	TRBJ1-2	ASSPTTGQGDYGYT
TRBV27	TRBJ2-5	ASKGLVNDNEQY
TRBV6-2/TRBV6-3	TRBJ1-1	ASSYPGQGMNTEAF
TRBV7-9	TRBJ1-6	ASSARGEAPLH
TRBV7-2	TRBJ2-3	ASSLDPPASGGAFNTQY
TRBV6-2/TRBV6-3	TRBJ1-1	ASRERGTEAF
TRBV5-1	TRBJ1-1	ASSLAEWLNTEAF
TRBV5-1	TRBJ2-7	ASREQGAISSYEQY
TRBV18	TRBJ2-6	ASSPRPPTSGSSGANVLT
TRBV20-1	TRBJ1-5	SATGQGAENQPQH
TRBV25-1	TRBJ2-5	ASSEGQGPVETQY
TRBV6-5	TRBJ2-7	ASTKGPKEY
TRBV4-1	TRBJ1-1	ASSHDRGPSTEDF
TRBV6-5	TRBJ1-6	ASTKKGVFSPLH
TRBV27	TRBJ1-6	ASRQGAPGSPLH
TRBV7-2	TRBJ2-1	AGGEGSYNEQF
TRBV11-2	-	ASSPRWAGPREQY
TRBV10-3	TRBJ1-1	AISEMGDTEAF
TRBV6-2/TRBV6-3	TRBJ2-1	ACSYHGSSYNEQF
TRBV20-1	TRBJ2-5	SAQDFGTAKETQY
TRBV7-2	TRBJ2-3	ASSLLSLAGGLRPTDTQY
TRBV7-2	TRBJ2-3	ASSLYADTQY
TRBV7-9	TRBJ1-4	ASSRATNKKLF
TRBV11-2	TRBJ1-2	ASSLEGGVYGYT
TRBV30	TRBJ2-7	AWTPRTARYEQY